This entry features one T cell receptor beta chain sequence. The data stem from a study of blood T cell repertoires in COVID-19. Authors' data handling: Amplification of reference gene primers provided the estimated nucleated cell counts. Profiled with immunoSEQ multiplex PCR; TCRdb holds only in-frame clones, not every one. V, J and clone size are those of that table, while D and trimming were read from the DNA. The sample has 160,000 or so clones; around 90% are singletons. CDR3 size: 15 residues. Germline V CDR1 and CDR2: SEHNR, FQNEAQ (reference sequence). V shed 8 bases and J shed 6 bases, with 19 bases lying between them.

This chain links TRBV7-9 with TRBJ1-4, with D perhaps matching TRBD1 (5 bases). The specimen sequenced was peripheral blood. The receptor comes from a man in his 60s with acute or convalescent COVID-19. In nucleotides, the CDR3 is TGTGCCAGCGGGTTGATCTGGGGGGGAGATGAAAAACTGTTTTTT. Its protein is CASGLIWGGDEKLFF.